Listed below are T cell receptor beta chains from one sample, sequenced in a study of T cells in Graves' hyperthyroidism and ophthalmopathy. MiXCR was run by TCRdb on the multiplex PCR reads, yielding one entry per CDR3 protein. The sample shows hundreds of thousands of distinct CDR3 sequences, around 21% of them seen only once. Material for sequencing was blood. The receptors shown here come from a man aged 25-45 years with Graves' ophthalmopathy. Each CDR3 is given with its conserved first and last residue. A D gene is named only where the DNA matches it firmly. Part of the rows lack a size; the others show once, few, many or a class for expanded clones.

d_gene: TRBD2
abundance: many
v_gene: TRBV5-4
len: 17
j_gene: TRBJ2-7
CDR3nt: TGTGCCAGCAGCTTGGTTGGACTAGCGGGAGGGCCGTCCGAGCAGTACTTC
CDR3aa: CASSLVGLAGGPSEQYF

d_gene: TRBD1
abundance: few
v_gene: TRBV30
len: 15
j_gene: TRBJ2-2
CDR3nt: TGTGCCTGGAGTCTGACAGGGGTCAACACCGGGGAGCTGTTTTTT
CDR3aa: CAWSLTGVNTGELFF

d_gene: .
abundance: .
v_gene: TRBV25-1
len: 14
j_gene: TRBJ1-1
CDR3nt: TGTGCCGGCAGTGAGGGAGGGGGGAACACTGAAGCTTTCTTT
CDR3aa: CAGSEGGGNTEAFF

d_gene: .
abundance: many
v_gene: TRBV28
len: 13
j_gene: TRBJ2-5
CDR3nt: TGTGCCAGCAGGACAGCGGGTCAAGAGACCCAGTACTTC
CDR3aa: CASRTAGQETQYF

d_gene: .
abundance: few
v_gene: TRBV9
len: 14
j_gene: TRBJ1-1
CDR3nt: TGTGCCAGCAGCCCCGAGTACAGAAACACTGAAGCTTTCTTT
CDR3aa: CASSPEYRNTEAFF

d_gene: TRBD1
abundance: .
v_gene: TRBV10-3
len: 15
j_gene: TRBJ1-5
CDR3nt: TGTGCCATCAGTGAGTCGGGACAGAGCAATCAGCCCCAGCATTTT
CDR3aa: CAISESGQSNQPQHF

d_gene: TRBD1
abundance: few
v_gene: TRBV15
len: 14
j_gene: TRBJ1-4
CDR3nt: TGTGCCACTTCCCTTAGGGGGCGCCGGGAAAAACTGTTTTTT
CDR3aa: CATSLRGRREKLFF

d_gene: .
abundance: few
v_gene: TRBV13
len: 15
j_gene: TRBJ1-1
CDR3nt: TGTGCCAGCAGCCCACTGGACCCTCGGATGGGTGAAGCTTTCTTT
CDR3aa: CASSPLDPRMGEAFF

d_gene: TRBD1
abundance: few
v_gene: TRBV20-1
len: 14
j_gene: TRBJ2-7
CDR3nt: TGCAGTGCTCCCCTAAGGCAGGGGGCACACGAGCAGTACTTC
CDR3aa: CSAPLRQGAHEQYF

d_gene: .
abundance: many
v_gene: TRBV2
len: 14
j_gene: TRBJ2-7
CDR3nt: TGTGCCAGCAGTGAGGCCGGCTTTGCCTACGAGCAGTACTTC
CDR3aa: CASSEAGFAYEQYF

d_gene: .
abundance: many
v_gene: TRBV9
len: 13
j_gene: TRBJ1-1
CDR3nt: TGTGCCAGCAGCGTAGGAATCCACACTGAAGCTTTCTTT
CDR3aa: CASSVGIHTEAFF

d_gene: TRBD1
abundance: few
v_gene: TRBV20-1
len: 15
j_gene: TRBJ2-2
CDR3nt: TGCAGTGCATACCTCGAGACAGGGGTGTCCGGGGAGCTGTTTTTT
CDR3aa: CSAYLETGVSGELFF

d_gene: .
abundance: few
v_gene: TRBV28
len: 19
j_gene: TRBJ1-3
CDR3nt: TGTGCCAGCAGTTTATCTGCCCCGGACAGCCCAAGCTCTGGAAACACCATATATTTT
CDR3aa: CASSLSAPDSPSSGNTIYF

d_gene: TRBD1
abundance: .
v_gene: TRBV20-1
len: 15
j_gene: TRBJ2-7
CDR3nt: TGCAGTGCTAGGGGTTTACAGGGGGGTTCCTACGAGCAGTACTTC
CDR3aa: CSARGLQGGSYEQYF

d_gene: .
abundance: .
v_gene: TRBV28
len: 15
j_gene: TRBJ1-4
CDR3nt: TGTGCCAACAGCCCGAGAACGGGGTTGGATGAAAAACTGTTTTTT
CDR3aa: CANSPRTGLDEKLFF

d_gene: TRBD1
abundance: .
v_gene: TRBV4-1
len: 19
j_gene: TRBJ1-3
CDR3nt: TGCGCCAGCAGCCATGACGGGACAGGCCTCGTCAAGACTGGAAACACCATATATTTT
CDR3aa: CASSHDGTGLVKTGNTIYF

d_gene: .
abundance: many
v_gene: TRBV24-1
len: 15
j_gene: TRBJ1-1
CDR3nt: TGTGCCACCAGTGATTCGGGACAACTGAACACTGAAGCTTTCTTT
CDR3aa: CATSDSGQLNTEAFF

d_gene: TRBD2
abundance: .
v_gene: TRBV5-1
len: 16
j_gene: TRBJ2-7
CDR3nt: TGCGCCAGCAGCCGCTCGGGGCGGGAGGGCCTGGGAGAGCAGTACTTC
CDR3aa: CASSRSGREGLGEQYF

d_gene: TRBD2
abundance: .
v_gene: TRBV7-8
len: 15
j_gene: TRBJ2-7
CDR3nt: TGTGCCAGCAGCTCCAGGACTAGCGGGCTCTGGGAGCAGTACTTC
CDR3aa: CASSSRTSGLWEQYF

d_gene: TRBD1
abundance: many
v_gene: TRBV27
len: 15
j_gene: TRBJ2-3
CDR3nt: TGTGCCAGCAGTTTGCTGGGACAGGGGTCAGATACGCAGTATTTT
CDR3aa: CASSLLGQGSDTQYF

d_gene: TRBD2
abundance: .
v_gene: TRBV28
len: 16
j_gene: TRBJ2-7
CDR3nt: TGTGCCAGCAGTTTGACACTAGCGGGAGGAACGGGCGAGCAGTACTTC
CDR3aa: CASSLTLAGGTGEQYF

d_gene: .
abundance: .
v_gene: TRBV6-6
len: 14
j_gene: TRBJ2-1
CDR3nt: TGTGCCAGCAGTTACACACCGTCCTACAATGAGCAGTTCTTC
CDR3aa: CASSYTPSYNEQFF

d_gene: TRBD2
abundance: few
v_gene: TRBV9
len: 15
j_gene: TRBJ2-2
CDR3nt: TGTGCCAGCACCCGTACTAGCGGCAACACCGGGGAGCTGTTTTTT
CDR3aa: CASTRTSGNTGELFF

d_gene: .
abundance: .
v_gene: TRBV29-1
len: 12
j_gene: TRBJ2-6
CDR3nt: TGCAGCGTTGTTGGTGGGGCCAACGTCCTGACTTTC
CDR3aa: CSVVGGANVLTF

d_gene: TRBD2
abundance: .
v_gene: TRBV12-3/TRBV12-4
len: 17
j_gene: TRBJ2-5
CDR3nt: TGTGCCAGCAGTTTTACGACTAGCGTATCGAGAATGGAGACCCAGTACTTC
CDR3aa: CASSFTTSVSRMETQYF

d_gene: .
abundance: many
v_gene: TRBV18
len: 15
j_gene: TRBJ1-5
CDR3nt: TGTGCCAGCTCACCACAGGAATTGGGCAATCAGCCCCAGCATTTT
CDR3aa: CASSPQELGNQPQHF

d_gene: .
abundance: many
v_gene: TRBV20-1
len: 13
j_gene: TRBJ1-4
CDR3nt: TGCAGTGCCAGGTTCAGGGGCGGTGAAAAACTGTTTTTT
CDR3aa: CSARFRGGEKLFF

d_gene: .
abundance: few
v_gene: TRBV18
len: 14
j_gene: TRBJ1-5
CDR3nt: TGTGCCAGCTCACGGGACTTGGGGAAACAGCCCCAGCATTTT
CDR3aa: CASSRDLGKQPQHF

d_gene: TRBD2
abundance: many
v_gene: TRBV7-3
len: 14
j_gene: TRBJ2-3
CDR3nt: TGTGCCAGCGGACTAGCGGGAGGGGGAGATACGCAGTATTTT
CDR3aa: CASGLAGGGDTQYF

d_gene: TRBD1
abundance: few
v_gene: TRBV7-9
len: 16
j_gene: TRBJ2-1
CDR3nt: TGTGCCAGCAGTGTCCCGGGACAGGGGGTTTTCGATGAGCAGTTCTTC
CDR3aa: CASSVPGQGVFDEQFF

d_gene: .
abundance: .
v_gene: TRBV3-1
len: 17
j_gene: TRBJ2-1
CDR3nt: TGTGCCAGCAGCCAAGGTTATGGACCTGGGGGGTACAATGAGCAGTTCTTC
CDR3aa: CASSQGYGPGGYNEQFF

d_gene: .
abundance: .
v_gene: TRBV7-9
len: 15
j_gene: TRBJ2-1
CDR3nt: TGTGCCAGCAGTAACAGAGGGGCGGGATACAATGAGCAGTTCTTC
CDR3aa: CASSNRGAGYNEQFF

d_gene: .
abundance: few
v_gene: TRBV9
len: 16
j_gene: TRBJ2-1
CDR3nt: TGTGCCAGCAGCGTAGATAAGCCGGCCACCTACAATGAGCAGTTCTTC
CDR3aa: CASSVDKPATYNEQFF

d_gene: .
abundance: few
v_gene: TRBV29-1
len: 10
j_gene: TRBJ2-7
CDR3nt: TGCAGCGTTGAAGATTACGAGCAGTACTTC
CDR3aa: CSVEDYEQYF

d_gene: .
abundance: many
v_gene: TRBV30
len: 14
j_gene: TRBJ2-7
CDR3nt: TGTGCCGTCTTAAGAGAGGGAACTACCTACGAGCAGTACTTC
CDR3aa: CAVLREGTTYEQYF

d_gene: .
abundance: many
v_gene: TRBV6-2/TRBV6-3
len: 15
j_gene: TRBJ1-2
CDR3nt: TGTGCCAGCAGTTACTCGACGGAAAGTCTATGGGGCTACACCTTC
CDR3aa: CASSYSTESLWGYTF

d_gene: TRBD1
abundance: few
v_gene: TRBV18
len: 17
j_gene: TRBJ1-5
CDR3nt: TGTGCCAGCTCACCAAACAGGGGTAAGGGGATAAATCAGCCCCAGCATTTT
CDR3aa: CASSPNRGKGINQPQHF

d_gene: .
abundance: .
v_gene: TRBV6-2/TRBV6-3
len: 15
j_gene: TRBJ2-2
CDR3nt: TGTGCCAGCAGTATCATTGGGCCGAACACCGGGGAGCTGTTTTTT
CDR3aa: CASSIIGPNTGELFF

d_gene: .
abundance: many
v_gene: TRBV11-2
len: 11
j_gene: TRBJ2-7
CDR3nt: TGTGCCAGCAGCTCTAACTACGAGCAGTACTTC
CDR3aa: CASSSNYEQYF

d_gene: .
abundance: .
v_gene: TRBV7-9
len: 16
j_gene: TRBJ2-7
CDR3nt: TGTGCCAGCAGCTTATTCAAAGGGGGAAGGTCCTACGAGCAGTACTTC
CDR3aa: CASSLFKGGRSYEQYF

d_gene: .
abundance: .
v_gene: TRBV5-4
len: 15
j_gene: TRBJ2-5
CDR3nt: TGTGCCAGCAGCCGAGCGTCTGGGTACCAAGAGACCCAGTACTTC
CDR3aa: CASSRASGYQETQYF

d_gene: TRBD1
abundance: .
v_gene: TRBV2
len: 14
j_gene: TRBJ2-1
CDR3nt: TGTGCCAGCAGTACGCGGACAGGGATCCATGAGCAGTTCTTC
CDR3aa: CASSTRTGIHEQFF

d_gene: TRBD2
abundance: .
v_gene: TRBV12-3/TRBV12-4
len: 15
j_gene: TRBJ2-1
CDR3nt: TGTGCCAGCAGGCCCGGGACTAGCGGGGCCAATGAGCAGTTCTTC
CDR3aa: CASRPGTSGANEQFF

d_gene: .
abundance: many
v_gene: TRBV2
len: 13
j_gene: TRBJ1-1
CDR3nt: TGTGCCATCTTGGGACCGATGAACACTGAAGCTTTCTTT
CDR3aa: CAILGPMNTEAFF

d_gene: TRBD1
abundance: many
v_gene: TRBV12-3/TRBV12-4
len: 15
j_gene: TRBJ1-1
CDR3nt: TGTGCCAGCAACTGGGACAGGGAGTTTTTCACTGAAGCTTTCTTT
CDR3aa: CASNWDREFFTEAFF

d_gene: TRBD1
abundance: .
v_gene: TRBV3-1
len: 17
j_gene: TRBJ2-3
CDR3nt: TGTGCCAGCAGCCGGAGAAGGACAGGGGGGGGGACAGATACGCAGTATTTT
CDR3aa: CASSRRRTGGGTDTQYF

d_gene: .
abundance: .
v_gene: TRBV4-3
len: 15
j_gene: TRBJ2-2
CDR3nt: TGCGCCAGCAGCCAGATAGGAGGGCGGCCCGGGGAGCTGTTTTTT
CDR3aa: CASSQIGGRPGELFF

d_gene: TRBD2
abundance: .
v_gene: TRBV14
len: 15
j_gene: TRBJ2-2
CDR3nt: TGTGCCAGCAGCCTGGCACTAGCGGGACCCGGGGAGCTGTTTTTT
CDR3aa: CASSLALAGPGELFF

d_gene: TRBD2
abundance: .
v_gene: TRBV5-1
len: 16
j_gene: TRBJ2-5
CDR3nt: TGCGCCAGCAGCCCCGGGACTAGCGGGACCCGGGGGACCCAGTACTTC
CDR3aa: CASSPGTSGTRGTQYF

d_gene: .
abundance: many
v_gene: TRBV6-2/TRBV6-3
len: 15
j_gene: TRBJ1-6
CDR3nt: TGTGCCAGCAGCGACTGGAGCTCCTATAATTCACCCCTCCACTTT
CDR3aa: CASSDWSSYNSPLHF

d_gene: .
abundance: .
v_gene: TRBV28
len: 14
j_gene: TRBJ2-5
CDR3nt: TGTGCCAGCGGAACCTACGGGGGTCAAGAGACCCAGTACTTC
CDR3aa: CASGTYGGQETQYF

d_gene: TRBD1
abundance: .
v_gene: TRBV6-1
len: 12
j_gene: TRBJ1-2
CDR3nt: TGTGCCAGCAGACGACAGGGGACTGGCTACACCTTC
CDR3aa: CASRRQGTGYTF

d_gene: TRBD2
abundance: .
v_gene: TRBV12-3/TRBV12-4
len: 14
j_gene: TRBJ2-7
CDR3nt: TGTGCCAGCAGCCTAAGGACTAGCGGGTACGAGCAGTACTTC
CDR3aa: CASSLRTSGYEQYF

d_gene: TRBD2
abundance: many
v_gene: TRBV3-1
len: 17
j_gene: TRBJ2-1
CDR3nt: TGTGCCAGCAGCCAAACAGGGAGCGGGAGGGCCCCCAATGAGCAGTTCTTC
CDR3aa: CASSQTGSGRAPNEQFF

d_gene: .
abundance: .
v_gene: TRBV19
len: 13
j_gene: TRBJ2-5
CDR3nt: TGTGCCAGTAGTATGAGCTGGCAAGAGACCCAGTACTTC
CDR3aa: CASSMSWQETQYF

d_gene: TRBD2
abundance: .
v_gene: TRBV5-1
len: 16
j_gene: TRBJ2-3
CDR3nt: TGCGCCAGCAGCCTCGGACTAGCGGTGGGCACAGATACGCAGTATTTT
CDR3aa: CASSLGLAVGTDTQYF

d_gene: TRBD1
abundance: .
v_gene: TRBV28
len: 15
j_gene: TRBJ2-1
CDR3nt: TGTGCCAGCAGTTTCCGACAGGGCCCCTACAATGAGCAGTTCTTC
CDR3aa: CASSFRQGPYNEQFF